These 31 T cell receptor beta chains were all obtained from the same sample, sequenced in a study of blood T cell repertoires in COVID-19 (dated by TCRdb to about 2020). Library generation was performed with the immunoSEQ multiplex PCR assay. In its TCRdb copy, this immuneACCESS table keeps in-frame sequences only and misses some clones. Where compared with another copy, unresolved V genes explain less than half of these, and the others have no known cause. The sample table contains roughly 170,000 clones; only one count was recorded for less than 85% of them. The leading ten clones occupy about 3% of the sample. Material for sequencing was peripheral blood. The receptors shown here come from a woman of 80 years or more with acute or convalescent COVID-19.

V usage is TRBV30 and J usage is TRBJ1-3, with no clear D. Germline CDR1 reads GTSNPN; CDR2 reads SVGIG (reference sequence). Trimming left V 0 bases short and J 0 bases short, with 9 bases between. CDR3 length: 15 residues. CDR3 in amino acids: CAWSVGGFSGNTIYF. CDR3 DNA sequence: TGTGCCTGGAGTGTAGGCGGATTCTCTGGAAACACCATATATTTT.

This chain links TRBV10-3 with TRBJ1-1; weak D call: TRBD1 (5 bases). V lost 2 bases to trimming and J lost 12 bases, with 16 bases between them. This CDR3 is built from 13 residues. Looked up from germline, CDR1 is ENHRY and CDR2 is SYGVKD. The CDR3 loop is CAISEGRTSVTFF. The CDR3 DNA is TGTGCCATCAGTGAGGGGCGGACATCTGTAACTTTCTTT.

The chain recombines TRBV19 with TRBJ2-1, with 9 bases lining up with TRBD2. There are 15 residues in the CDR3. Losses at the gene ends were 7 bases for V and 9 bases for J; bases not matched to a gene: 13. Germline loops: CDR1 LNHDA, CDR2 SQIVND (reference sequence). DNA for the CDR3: TGTGCCAGTAACAAGGGCGGGAGGGCCCCAGGTGAGCAGTTCTTC. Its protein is CASNKGGRAPGEQFF.

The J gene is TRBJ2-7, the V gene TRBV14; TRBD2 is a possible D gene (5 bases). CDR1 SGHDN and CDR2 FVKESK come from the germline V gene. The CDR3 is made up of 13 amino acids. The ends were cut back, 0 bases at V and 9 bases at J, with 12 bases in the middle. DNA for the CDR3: TGTGCCAGCAGCCAAGATCGGGTCGCGGGGCAGTACTTC. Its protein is CASSQDRVAGQYF.

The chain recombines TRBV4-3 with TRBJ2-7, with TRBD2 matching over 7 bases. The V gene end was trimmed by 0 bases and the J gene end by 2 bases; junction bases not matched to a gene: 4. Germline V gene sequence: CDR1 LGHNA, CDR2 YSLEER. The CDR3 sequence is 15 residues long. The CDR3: CASSQDHGRAYEQYF. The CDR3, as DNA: TGCGCCAGCAGCCAAGACCATGGGAGGGCCTACGAGCAGTACTTC.

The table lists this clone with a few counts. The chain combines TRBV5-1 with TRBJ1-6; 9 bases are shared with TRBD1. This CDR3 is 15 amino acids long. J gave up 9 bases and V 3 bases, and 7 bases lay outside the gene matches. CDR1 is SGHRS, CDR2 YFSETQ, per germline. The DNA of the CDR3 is TGCGCCAGCAGCTGGGGACAGGGAGAGGGTTCACCCCTCCACTTT. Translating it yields CASSWGQGEGSPLHF.

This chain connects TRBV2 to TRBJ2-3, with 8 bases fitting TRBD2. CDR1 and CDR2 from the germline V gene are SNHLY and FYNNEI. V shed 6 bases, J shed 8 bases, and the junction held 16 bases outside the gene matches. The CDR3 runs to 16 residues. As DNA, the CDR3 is TGTGCCAGCAGGGGGGGAGCGGGAGTCAAAATAGGTACGCAGTATTTT. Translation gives CASRGGAGVKIGTQYF.

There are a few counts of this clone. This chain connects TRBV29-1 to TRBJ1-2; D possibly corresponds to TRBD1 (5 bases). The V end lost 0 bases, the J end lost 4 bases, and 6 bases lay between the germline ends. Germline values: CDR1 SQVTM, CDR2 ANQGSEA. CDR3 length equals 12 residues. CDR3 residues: CSVEEGLYGYTF. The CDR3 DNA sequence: TGCAGCGTTGAAGAGGGACTCTATGGCTACACCTTC.

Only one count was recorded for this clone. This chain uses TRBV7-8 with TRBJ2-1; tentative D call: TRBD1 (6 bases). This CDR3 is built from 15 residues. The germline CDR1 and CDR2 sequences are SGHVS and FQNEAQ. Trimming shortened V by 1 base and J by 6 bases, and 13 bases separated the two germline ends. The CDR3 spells CASSLEYREANEQFF. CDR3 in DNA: TGTGCCAGCAGCTTAGAATACAGGGAAGCCAATGAGCAGTTCTTC.

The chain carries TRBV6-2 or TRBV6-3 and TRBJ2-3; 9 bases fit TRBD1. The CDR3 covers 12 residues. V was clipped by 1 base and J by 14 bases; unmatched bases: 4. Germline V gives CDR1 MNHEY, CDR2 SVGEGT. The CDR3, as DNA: TGTGCCAGCAGTTACTACGGACAGGGGTGGTATTTT. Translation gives CASSYYGQGWYF.

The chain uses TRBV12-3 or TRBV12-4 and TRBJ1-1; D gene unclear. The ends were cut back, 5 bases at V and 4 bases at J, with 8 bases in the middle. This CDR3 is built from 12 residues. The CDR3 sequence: CASSKSPTEAFF. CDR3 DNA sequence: TGTGCCAGCAGTAAGAGTCCCACTGAAGCTTTCTTT.

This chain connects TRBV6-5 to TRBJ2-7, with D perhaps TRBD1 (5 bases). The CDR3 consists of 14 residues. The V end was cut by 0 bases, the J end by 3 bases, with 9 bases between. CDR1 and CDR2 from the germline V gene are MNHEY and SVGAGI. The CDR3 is CASSYSDIYYEQYF. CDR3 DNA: TGTGCCAGCAGTTACTCGGACATATACTACGAGCAGTACTTC.

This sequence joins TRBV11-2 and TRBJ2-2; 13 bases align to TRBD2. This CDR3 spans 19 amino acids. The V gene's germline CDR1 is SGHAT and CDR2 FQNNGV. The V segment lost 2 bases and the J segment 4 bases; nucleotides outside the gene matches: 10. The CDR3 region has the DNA TGTGCCAGCAGCTTACCCCGACTAGCGGGAGGACGTGGCACCGGGGAGCTGTTTTTT. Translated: CASSLPRLAGGRGTGELFF.

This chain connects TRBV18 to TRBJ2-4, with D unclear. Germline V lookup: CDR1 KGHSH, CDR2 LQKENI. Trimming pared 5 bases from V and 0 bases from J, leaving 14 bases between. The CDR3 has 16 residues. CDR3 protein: CASSVFGDLAKNIQYF. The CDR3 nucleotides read TGTGCCAGCTCAGTATTCGGTGATCTAGCCAAAAACATTCAGTACTTC.

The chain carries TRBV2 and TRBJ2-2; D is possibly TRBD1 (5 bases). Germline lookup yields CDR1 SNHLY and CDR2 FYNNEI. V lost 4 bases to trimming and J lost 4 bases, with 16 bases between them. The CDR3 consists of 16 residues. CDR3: CASSGQGDFLTGELFF. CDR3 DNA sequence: TGTGCCAGCAGTGGTCAGGGTGACTTCCTCACCGGGGAGCTGTTTTTT.

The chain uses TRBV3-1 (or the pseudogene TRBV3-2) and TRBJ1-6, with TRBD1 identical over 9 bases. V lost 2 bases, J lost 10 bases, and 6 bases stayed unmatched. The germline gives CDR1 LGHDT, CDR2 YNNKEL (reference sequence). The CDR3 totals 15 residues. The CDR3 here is CASSQQTGGNSPLHF. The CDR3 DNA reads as TGTGCCAGCAGCCAACAAACAGGGGGCAACTCACCCCTCCACTTT.

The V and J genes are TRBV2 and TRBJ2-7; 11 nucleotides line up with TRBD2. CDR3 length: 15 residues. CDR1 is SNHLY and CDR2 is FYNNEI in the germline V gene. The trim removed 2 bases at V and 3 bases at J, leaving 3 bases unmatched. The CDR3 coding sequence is TGTGCCAGCAGTGAACTAGCGGGGGGAAACTACGAGCAGTACTTC. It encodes CASSELAGGNYEQYF.

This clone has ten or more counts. CDR3 sequence reads: CASSFSETVRQETQYF. In DNA, the CDR3 is TGTGCCAGCAGTTTTTCCGAGACAGTGCGCCAAGAGACCCAGTACTTC. The V gene is TRBV6-2 or TRBV6-3, the J gene TRBJ2-5, with D possibly being TRBD1 (5 bases). Trimming took off 4 bases at V and 1 base at J, with 16 bases between the two ends. The V gene's germline CDR1 is MNHEY and CDR2 SVGEGT. There are 16 residues in the CDR3.

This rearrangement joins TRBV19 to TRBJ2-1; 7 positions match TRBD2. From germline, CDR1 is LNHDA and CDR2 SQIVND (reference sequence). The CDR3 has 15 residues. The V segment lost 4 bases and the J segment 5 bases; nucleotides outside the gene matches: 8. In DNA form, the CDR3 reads TGTGCCAGTAGTACCCAACAAACTAGCGACAATGAGCAGTTCTTC. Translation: CASSTQQTSDNEQFF.

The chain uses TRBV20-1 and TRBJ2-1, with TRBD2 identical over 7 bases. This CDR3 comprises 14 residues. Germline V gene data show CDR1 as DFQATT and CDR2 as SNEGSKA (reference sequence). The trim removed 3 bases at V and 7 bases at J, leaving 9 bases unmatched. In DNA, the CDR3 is TGCAGTGCTAGTTTGTGGGACGGGAGGAATGAGCAGTTCTTC. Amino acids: CSASLWDGRNEQFF.

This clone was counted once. The CDR3 DNA sequence: TGTGCCAGCAGCTTAATCCAGGGGAGGGAGAACACTGAAGCTTTCTTT. This gives the protein CASSLIQGRENTEAFF. V and J are TRBV7-3 and TRBJ1-1, with D possibly TRBD1 on 6 matching bases. Trimming cost V 1 base and J 1 base, with 13 bases left between them. There are 16 residues in the CDR3. Germline V lookup: CDR1 SGHTA, CDR2 FQGTGA. The full variable domain, completed using reference TRBV7-3 and TRBJ1-1, is GAGVSQTPSNKVTEKGKYVELRCDPISGHTALYWYRQSLGQGPEFLIYFQGTGAADDSGLPNDRFFAVRPEGSVSTLKIQRTERGDSAVYLCASSLIQGRENTEAFFGQGTRLTVV.

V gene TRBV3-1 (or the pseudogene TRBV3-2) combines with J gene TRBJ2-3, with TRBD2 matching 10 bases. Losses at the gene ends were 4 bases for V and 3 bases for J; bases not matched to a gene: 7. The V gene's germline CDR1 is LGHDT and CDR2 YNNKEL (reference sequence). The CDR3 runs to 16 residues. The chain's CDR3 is CASSLTAGGGTDTQYF. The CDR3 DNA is TGTGCCAGCAGCCTTACAGCGGGGGGGGGTACAGATACGCAGTATTTT.

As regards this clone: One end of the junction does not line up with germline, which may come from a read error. The chain's CDR3 is CASSQDLIGTSEVF. DNA for the CDR3: TGTGCCAGCAGCCAAGACTTGATTGGGACTAGCGAAGTATTC. The gene calls are TRBV3-1 (or the pseudogene TRBV3-2) and TRBJ2-7; 10 bases match TRBD2. The CDR3 covers 14 residues. Germline V gene sequence: CDR1 LGHDT, CDR2 YNNKEL (reference sequence).

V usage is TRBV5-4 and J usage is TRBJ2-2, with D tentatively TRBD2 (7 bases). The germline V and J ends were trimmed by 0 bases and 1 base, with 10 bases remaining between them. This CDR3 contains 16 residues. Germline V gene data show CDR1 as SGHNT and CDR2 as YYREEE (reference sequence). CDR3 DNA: TGTGCCAGCAGCTTGGCCGGGGGGCTGAACACCGGGGAGCTGTTTTTT. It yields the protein CASSLAGGLNTGELFF.

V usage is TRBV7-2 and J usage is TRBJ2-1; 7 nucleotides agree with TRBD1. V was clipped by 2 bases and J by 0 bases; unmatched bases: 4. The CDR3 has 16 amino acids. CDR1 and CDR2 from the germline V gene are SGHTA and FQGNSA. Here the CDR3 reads CASSLTGANSYNEQFF. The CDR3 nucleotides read TGTGCCAGCAGCTTAACAGGGGCTAACTCCTACAATGAGCAGTTCTTC.

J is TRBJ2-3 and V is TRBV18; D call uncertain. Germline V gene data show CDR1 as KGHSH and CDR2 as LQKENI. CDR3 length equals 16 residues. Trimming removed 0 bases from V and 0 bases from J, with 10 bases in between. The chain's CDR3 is CASSPPSQFSTDTQYF. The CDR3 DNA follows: TGTGCCAGCTCACCACCGTCACAGTTTAGCACAGATACGCAGTATTTT.

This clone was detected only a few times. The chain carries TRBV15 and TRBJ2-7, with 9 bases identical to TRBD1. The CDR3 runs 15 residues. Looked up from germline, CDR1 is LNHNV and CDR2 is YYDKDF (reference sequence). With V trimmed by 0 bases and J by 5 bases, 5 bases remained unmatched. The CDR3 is CATSREQGAYHEQYF. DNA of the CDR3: TGTGCCACCAGCAGAGAACAGGGGGCTTACCACGAGCAGTACTTC.

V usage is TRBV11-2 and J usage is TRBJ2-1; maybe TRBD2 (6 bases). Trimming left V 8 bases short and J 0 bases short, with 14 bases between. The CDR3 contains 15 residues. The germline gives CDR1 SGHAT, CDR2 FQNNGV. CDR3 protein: CASGAGGSSYNEQFF. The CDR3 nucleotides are TGTGCCAGCGGTGCCGGGGGTAGCTCCTACAATGAGCAGTTCTTC.

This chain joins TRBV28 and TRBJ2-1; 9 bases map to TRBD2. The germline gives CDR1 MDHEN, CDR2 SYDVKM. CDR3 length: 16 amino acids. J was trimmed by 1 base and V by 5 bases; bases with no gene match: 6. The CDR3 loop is CASSLEAGGSYNEQFF. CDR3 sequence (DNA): TGTGCCAGCAGTCTTGAAGCGGGAGGTTCCTACAATGAGCAGTTCTTC.

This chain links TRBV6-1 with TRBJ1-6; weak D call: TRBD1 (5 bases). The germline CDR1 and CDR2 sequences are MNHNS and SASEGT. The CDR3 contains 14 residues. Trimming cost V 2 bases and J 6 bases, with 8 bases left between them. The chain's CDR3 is CASSELGVNSPLHF. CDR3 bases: TGTGCCAGCAGTGAATTAGGGGTTAATTCACCCCTCCACTTT.

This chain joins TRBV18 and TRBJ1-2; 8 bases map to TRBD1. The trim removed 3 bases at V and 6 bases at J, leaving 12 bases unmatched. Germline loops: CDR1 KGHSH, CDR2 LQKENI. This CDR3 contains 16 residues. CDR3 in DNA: TGTGCCAGCTCACCGATAGGACAGGGAATGAAGAATGGCTACACCTTC. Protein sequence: CASSPIGQGMKNGYTF.